One and the same sample provided the 29 T cell receptor beta chains below, sequenced in a study of T cell repertoires in cytomegalovirus infection. Via MiXCR, TCRdb re-called the reads, giving one row per CDR3 protein. The sample has 640,000 or so distinct CDR3 sequences; roughly 36% are singletons. No antigen has been identified for these receptors. The material sequenced was cultured PBMCs, taken from culture after CMV antigen stimulation. The receptors derive from a human donor in good health (CMV status not recorded). Some clones in this sample may be carry-over from other donors' samples.

This clonotype occurred a few times. V gene TRBV4-1 combines with J gene TRBJ1-5, with no clear D. V dropped 4 bases and J dropped 3 bases, with 13 bases sitting between them. Germline V gene data show CDR1 as MGHRA and CDR2 as YSYEKL. The CDR3 spans 15 residues. The CDR3 DNA sequence: TGCGCCAGCAGCCGGGTAGCCGGTATCAATCAGCCCCAGCATTTT. It yields the protein CASSRVAGINQPQHF.

The chain employs TRBV6-2 or TRBV6-3 and TRBJ2-5, with 8 nucleotides matching TRBD2. Looked up from germline, CDR1 is MNHEY and CDR2 is SVGEGT. The V gene end was trimmed by 2 bases and the J gene end by 4 bases; junction bases not matched to a gene: 0. CDR3 length: 13 residues. The chain's CDR3 is CASSYAGGETQYF. Here the CDR3 DNA reads TGTGCCAGCAGTTACGCGGGAGGAGAGACCCAGTACTTC.

The rearrangement uses TRBV11-2 and TRBJ2-7; TRBD2 matches at 10 bases. Germline values: CDR1 SGHAT, CDR2 FQNNGV. The CDR3 runs to 16 residues. V shed 3 bases and J 4 bases; nucleotides not matched to a gene: 9. The CDR3 protein is CASSFPPSGRSYEQYF. The CDR3, as DNA: TGTGCCAGCAGCTTCCCCCCTAGCGGGAGAAGTTACGAGCAGTACTTC.

The rearrangement joins TRBV28 to TRBJ2-7, with D perhaps matching TRBD1 (6 bases). In germline, CDR1 is MDHEN, CDR2 SYDVKM. The CDR3 consists of 13 residues. V shed 6 bases and J shed 5 bases, with 14 bases lying between them. Here the CDR3 reads CASRHGRGHEQYF. The CDR3 DNA reads as TGTGCCAGCAGACACGGCAGGGGCCACGAGCAGTACTTC.

This clonotype was observed a handful of times. The chain has TRBV19 and TRBJ1-5; D unresolved. The length of the CDR3 is 15 residues. Per germline, CDR1 LNHDA and CDR2 SQIVND (reference sequence). The germline V and J ends were trimmed by 1 base and 2 bases, with 9 bases remaining between them. The CDR3 region has the DNA TGTGCCAGTAGTATAGTAAGGGTTGGCAATCAGCCCCAGCATTTT. Protein sequence: CASSIVRVGNQPQHF.

V is TRBV12-3 or TRBV12-4 and J is TRBJ2-5, with D hard to call. CDR3 length: 15 residues. The V gene lost 6 bases and the J gene lost 9 bases, with 23 bases spanning the gap. The CDR3, as DNA: TGTGCCAGCAGCAGAGACTCTACCACCCAGGTGGCCCAGTACTTC. It yields the protein CASSRDSTTQVAQYF.

In its sample, this clonotype was seen a few times. This rearrangement joins TRBV24-1 to TRBJ2-1; a possible D gene is TRBD1 (7 bases). The CDR3 is made up of 15 amino acids. Trimming cost V 4 bases and J 8 bases, with 17 bases left between them. CDR1 is KGHDR and CDR2 is SFDVKD in the germline V gene. The CDR3 DNA follows: TGTGCCACCAGTGACCCTACTTCAGGGGGGTATGAGCAGTTCTTC. Amino acid sequence: CATSDPTSGGYEQFF.

CDR3 in amino acids: CASSPGRGEKLFF. The CDR3, as DNA: TGTGCCAGCAGCCCAGGACGGGGAGAAAAACTGTTTTTT. The chain employs TRBV7-9 and TRBJ1-4; D ambiguous. Between the trimmed V and J ends, which lost 5 bases and 8 bases, there was a span of 12 bases. The CDR3 contains 13 residues. Germline V gives CDR1 SEHNR, CDR2 FQNEAQ (reference sequence).

The chain's CDR3 is CASSSRQGWSSYNEQFF. The CDR3, as DNA: TGTGCCAGCAGTTCTAGACAGGGTTGGTCGTCCTACAATGAGCAGTTCTTC. The chain has TRBV7-8 and TRBJ2-1; 7 bases are a match to TRBD1. The V gene end was trimmed by 6 bases and the J gene end by 1 base; junction bases not matched to a gene: 12. The CDR3 is made up of 17 amino acids. In germline, CDR1 is SGHVS, CDR2 FQNEAQ. The whole variable domain, filled in from reference TRBV7-8 and TRBJ2-1, reads GAGVSQSPRYKVAKRGQDVALRCDPISGHVSLFWYQQALGQGPEFLTYFQNEAQLDKSGLPSDRFFAERPEGSVSTLKIQRTQQEDSAVYLCASSSRQGWSSYNEQFFGPGTRLTVL.

The chain employs TRBV5-4 and TRBJ2-1; the D gene could be TRBD1 or TRBD2 (5 bases each). V lost 4 bases and J 4 bases, leaving 18 bases between the germline ends. The germline gives CDR1 SGHNT, CDR2 YYREEE (reference sequence). This CDR3 spans 16 amino acids. The CDR3 nucleotides are TGTGCCAGCAGCAACTCTCTAACGGGACGGTACAATGAGCAGTTCTTC. It translates to CASSNSLTGRYNEQFF.

V and J are TRBV6-5 and TRBJ2-7; weak D call: TRBD2 (7 bases). V was shortened by 5 bases and J by 6 bases, with 20 bases between the two germline ends. Germline V gene data show CDR1 as MNHEY and CDR2 as SVGAGI. The CDR3 is made up of 15 amino acids. The CDR3 protein is CASSTPGRGGTEQYF. The CDR3 coding sequence is TGTGCCAGCAGTACCCCCGGAAGGGGGGGGACCGAGCAGTACTTC.

This clonotype has just a few counts. The chain couples TRBV7-9 to TRBJ2-3; either TRBD1 or TRBD2 may supply D (5 bases each). In germline, CDR1 is SEHNR, CDR2 FQNEAQ (reference sequence). The CDR3 sequence is 17 residues long. V gave up 1 base and J gave up 1 base, with 15 bases separating them. CDR3 nucleotides: TGTGCCAGCAGCTTAGGGGGGTCGACTACCCGCACAGATACGCAGTATTTT. Protein product: CASSLGGSTTRTDTQYF.

The V call is TRBV20-1, the J call TRBJ1-2, with D possibly being TRBD1 (6 bases). CDR3 length: 15 amino acids. Trimming pared 3 bases from V and 2 bases from J, leaving 16 bases between. From germline, CDR1 is DFQATT and CDR2 SNEGSKA (reference sequence). CDR3 sequence: CSARVQGLLNYGYTF. CDR3 bases: TGCAGTGCTAGGGTACAGGGACTACTAAACTATGGCTACACCTTC.

The chain carries TRBV20-1 and TRBJ2-4; the D gene is possibly TRBD1 (6 bases). The CDR3 consists of 14 residues. The V gene's germline CDR1 is DFQATT and CDR2 SNEGSKA (reference sequence). V lost 6 bases and J 4 bases, leaving 16 bases between the germline ends. CDR3 region: CSASERGQKNIQYF. The CDR3 DNA follows: TGCAGTGCCTCAGAACGGGGACAAAAAAACATTCAGTACTTC.

This clonotype was counted between two and nine times. The CDR3 loop reads CATATGGYQPQHF. CDR3 in DNA: TGTGCCACCGCGACAGGAGGTTATCAGCCCCAGCATTTT. This rearrangement joins TRBV28 to TRBJ1-5; D may be TRBD1 (6 bases). The germline V gene encodes CDR1 MDHEN and CDR2 SYDVKM. V was shortened by 10 bases and J by 5 bases, with 15 bases between the two germline ends. CDR3 length equals 13 residues.

The sample holds many counts of this clonotype. The genes are TRBV7-2 and TRBJ2-3; 8 positions agree with TRBD1. The CDR3 totals 16 residues. V was clipped by 5 bases and J by 6 bases; unmatched bases: 13. Germline V gives CDR1 SGHTA, CDR2 FQGNSA. For the CDR3, the DNA is TGTGCCAGCAGCCCACAAGGCCTACAGGGGGTGGATACGCAGTATTTT. It specifies CASSPQGLQGVDTQYF.

Concerning this clonotype itself: One junction end disagrees with the germline gene, perhaps due to a read error. The rearrangement links TRBV9 to TRBJ2-5; 12 bases map to TRBD2. The CDR3 consists of 18 residues. Germline CDR1 SGDLS, CDR2 YYNGEE. CDR3 sequence reads: CAGSRRLAGVFSEETQYF. The CDR3 nucleotides read TGTGCCGGCAGCAGGCGACTAGCGGGGGTATTCTCCGAAGAGACCCAGTACTTC.

The chain is built from TRBV7-9 and TRBJ1-2, with D uncertain. The V end lost 6 bases, the J end lost 4 bases, and 15 bases lay between the germline ends. Germline V gives CDR1 SEHNR, CDR2 FQNEAQ (reference sequence). The CDR3 loop spans 14 amino acids. The CDR3 bases are TGTGCCAGCAGACAAAATCACGAGTCCTATGGCTACACCTTC. Translated: CASRQNHESYGYTF.

The chain has TRBV28 and TRBJ1-1; TRBD1 is a possible D gene (6 bases). V gave up 9 bases and J gave up 9 bases, with 14 bases separating them. Germline CDR1 MDHEN, CDR2 SYDVKM. The CDR3 totals 11 residues. DNA of the CDR3: TGTGCCAGTTGGGGGGCGCGGAAAGCTTTCTTT. Amino acid sequence: CASWGARKAFF. Using reference TRBV28 and TRBJ1-1 for the parts outside the CDR3, the full variable domain is DVKVTQSSRYLVKRTGEKVFLECVQDMDHENMFWYRQDPGLGLRLIYFSYDVKMKEKGDIPEGYSVSREKKERFSLILESASTNQTSMYLCASWGARKAFFGQGTRLTVV.

This clonotype was seen a few times. V and J are TRBV7-2 and TRBJ2-5, with D possibly TRBD1 on 7 matching bases. The germline V and J ends were trimmed by 0 bases and 8 bases, with 10 bases remaining between them. This CDR3 is 13 amino acids long. Germline V gene lookup returns CDR1 SGHTA and CDR2 FQGNSA. Here the CDR3 reads CASSLAEGATQYF. The CDR3 bases are TGTGCCAGCAGCTTAGCGGAGGGGGCAACCCAGTACTTC.

This clonotype was picked up many times. This chain's CDR3 is CASSAPGRRTEAFF. DNA of the CDR3: TGTGCCAGCAGCGCGCCGGGACGCCGCACTGAAGCTTTCTTT. The chain uses TRBV7-6 and TRBJ1-1; tentative D call: TRBD1 (5 bases). The germline V gene encodes CDR1 SGHVS and CDR2 FNYEAQ. The CDR3 contains 14 residues. The ends were cut back, 5 bases at V and 4 bases at J, with 14 bases in the middle.

This sequence joins TRBV7-9 and TRBJ2-7; D remains ambiguous. Germline V gene data show CDR1 as SEHNR and CDR2 as FQNEAQ (reference sequence). V dropped 5 bases and J dropped 0 bases, with 11 bases sitting between them. The CDR3 has 14 residues. This CDR3 reads CASSPPQYSYEQYF. For the CDR3, the DNA is TGTGCCAGCAGCCCACCCCAGTACTCCTACGAGCAGTACTTC.

The chain combines TRBV12-3 or TRBV12-4 with TRBJ2-5, with D uncertain. The CDR3 totals 15 residues. V shed 2 bases and J shed 3 bases, with 13 bases lying between them. The CDR3, as DNA: TGTGCCAGCAGTTTATCCGGAGAGAGAAAAGAGACCCAGTACTTC. Protein: CASSLSGERKETQYF.

This clonotype was detected many times. The V call is TRBV7-2, the J call TRBJ2-1; TRBD2 is a possible D gene (6 bases). The germline gives CDR1 SGHTA, CDR2 FQGNSA. V was cut by 1 base and J by 8 bases, with 12 bases left in between. The length of the CDR3 is 14 residues. CDR3 sequence (DNA): TGTGCCAGCAGCTTAGGGGCTAGCGTGGATGAGCAGTTCTTC. This translates into CASSLGASVDEQFF.

The V gene is TRBV7-2, the J gene TRBJ1-1, with TRBD1 as a possible D gene (5 bases). The CDR3 consists of 15 residues. Trimming took off 2 bases at V and 1 base at J, with 11 bases between the two ends. Germline lookup yields CDR1 SGHTA and CDR2 FQGNSA. The CDR3 spells CASSLQGLGNTEAFF. CDR3 DNA sequence: TGTGCCAGCAGCTTACAGGGTTTGGGGAACACTGAAGCTTTCTTT.

This clonotype was detected only a few times. The chain couples TRBV4-1 to TRBJ1-3; no reliable D call. The V end was cut by 2 bases, the J end by 2 bases, with 10 bases between. In germline, CDR1 is MGHRA, CDR2 YSYEKL. The CDR3 length is 15 residues. DNA for the CDR3: TGCGCCAGCAGCCAATCGCGATTCCCTGGAAACACCATATATTTT. Amino acid sequence: CASSQSRFPGNTIYF.

The gene calls are TRBV5-1 and TRBJ2-5; D is unresolved. CDR1 and CDR2 from the germline V gene are SGHRS and YFSETQ. This CDR3 has 15 amino acids. Deletions cut 0 bases from V and 4 bases from J, with 13 bases between. The CDR3 reads CASSLGRVPRETQYF. The CDR3 DNA reads as TGCGCCAGCAGCTTGGGCCGGGTGCCGAGAGAGACCCAGTACTTC.

This clonotype was counted between two and nine times. The chain employs TRBV7-2 and TRBJ1-4; D might be TRBD1 (6 bases). The germline V gene has CDR1 SGHTA and CDR2 FQGNSA. CDR3 length equals 13 residues. V shed 4 bases and J shed 5 bases, with 8 bases lying between them. The CDR3 DNA reads as TGTGCCAGCAGCTCAGGACAGAATGAAAAACTGTTTTTT. Translated: CASSSGQNEKLFF. The complete variable domain, with remaining parts taken from reference TRBV7-2 and TRBJ1-4, reads GAGVSQSPSNKVTEKGKDVELRCDPISGHTALYWYRQSLGQGLEFLIYFQGNSAPDKSGLPSDRFSAERTGGSVSTLTIQRTQQEDSAVYLCASSSGQNEKLFFGSGTQLSVL.

This clonotype was recorded many times. The rearrangement uses TRBV7-8 and TRBJ2-3, with D maybe TRBD2 (6 bases). This CDR3 has 15 residues. The ends were cut back, 2 bases at V and 3 bases at J, with 12 bases in the middle. Germline lookup yields CDR1 SGHVS and CDR2 FQNEAQ. CDR3 DNA sequence: TGTGCCAGCAGCTTATTGGTAGCGGAAACAGATACGCAGTATTTT. This codes for CASSLLVAETDTQYF.